This T cell receptor beta chain comes out of a study of molecular identifiers for immune sequencing clone quantification. This CDR3 region has 13 residues. Germline V gene data show CDR1 as MGHRA and CDR2 as YSYEKL. Deletions cut 1 base from V and 8 bases from J, with 11 bases between. TCRdb reanalysed the PCR reads using MiXCR and keeps one entry per CDR3 protein. This sample has just under 650,000 distinct CDR3 sequences, with 20% found just once. This clonotype has at least ten counts. The genes are TRBV4-1 and TRBJ1-2; TRBD1 might be the D (5 bases). Sequencing input: naive CD8+ T cells from blood, with Jurkat cell RNA spiked in. Subset meaning: FACS-sorted CD8+CD4-CCR7+CD45RA+ naive T cells. This receptor was identified in a human donor in good health. Some libraries in this study had Jurkat cell RNA spiked in. Here the CDR3 DNA reads TGCGCCAGCAGCCAAGGTTCGGGGCTCGGCTACACCTTC. Translation: CASSQGSGLGYTF.